The sample holds one count of the clone carrying this T cell receptor (beta chain). The entry originates in a study of T cell responses to AZD1222 COVID-19 vaccine. V lost 2 bases and J 6 bases, leaving 8 bases between the germline ends. The CDR3 length is 14 residues. Germline V gene sequence: CDR1 SGHAT, CDR2 FQNNGV. Measured with immunoSEQ multiplex PCR; TCRdb has only the in-frame clones, and not every one. This table has 130,000 to 150,000 clones, roughly 90% appearing once. This clonotype was obtained from an adult in good health. The V call is TRBV11-2, the J call TRBJ1-6, with no clear D. This specimen was peripheral blood, taken on day 0 of AZD1222 vaccination. The CDR3 here is CASSLIQPNSPLHF. The CDR3 coding sequence is TGTGCCAGCAGCTTAATACAGCCTAATTCACCCCTCCACTTT.